This T cell receptor (beta chain) was obtained from a study of patients and donors after allogeneic stem cell transplantation. CDR3 length equals 12 residues. With V trimmed by 9 bases and J by 19 bases, 14 bases remained unmatched. Each CDR3 protein is one row after TCRdb ran MiXCR on the RT-PCR reads. This sample has over 130,000 distinct CDR3 sequences, with about two fifths found just once. This sequence was found in a human donor who was either an allogeneic HSCT recipient or a stem cell or donor lymphocyte infusion donor (not recorded which). It is not recorded whose cells these are; they may come from a transplant donor. Sequenced sample: blood, either unsorted or a sorted T cell fraction (not recorded which). The chain carries TRBV12-3 or TRBV12-4 and TRBJ1-6, with 8 positions matching TRBD1. This chain's CDR3 is CASRQGPSVPHF. Here the CDR3 DNA reads TGTGCCAGTAGACAGGGGCCCTCGGTTCCGCACTTT.